One TCR beta chain is described in this entry. The antigen it recognizes is unknown. No base qualities exist here, and no much larger clone lies one base off it. Libraries were made using the immunoSEQ multiplex PCR assay. The multiplex PCR relied on a mix of 60 forward primers for TCR Vbeta segments and 13 reverse primers for TCR Jbeta segments. Amplification of the CDR3 region of rearranged TCR beta genes was performed with a multiplex PCR assay on genomic DNA. Amplified TCR beta libraries were sequenced as 87-base-pair reads on the Illumina HiSeq System. Per the source publication's procedure: A later analysis counted some 80 million unique TCR beta chains across the 550 to 700 repertoires, and roughly 11 million of these chains were shared by at least two donors. To remove PCR and sequencing errors, raw reads were error-corrected and collapsed into unique sequences using a nearest-neighbor algorithm that merged closely related sequences. Alignment of CDR3 sequences to IMGT reference sequences was used to assign V, D and J gene segments. Each retained sequence needed at least a six-nucleotide match to both a V gene segment and a J gene segment. A rearrangement was called productive if the CDR3 had no stop codons and remained in frame with V and J, and every other rearrangement was called non-productive. Following IMGT convention, CDR3 was defined as the stretch from the second conserved V-encoded cysteine up to the conserved J-encoded phenylalanine. The earlier analysis of 500 to 650 of the donors excluded any sequence lacking an unambiguous match to a single V gene segment. An earlier analysis of several hundred of the donors called V segments functional above 56.7% productive rearrangements and segregating when the between-donor standard deviation exceeded 5%. To diagnose cytomegalovirus status from the catalog of TCR beta chain sequences, a statistical classification framework was built. V and J gene assignment, in a later analysis, came from comparing TCR nucleotide sequences with IMGT/GENE-DB human TR gene sequences. The TCRdist pipeline was used in a later analysis to assign CDR3 sequences and most-parsimonious VDJ recombination scenarios. In a later analysis, every TCR beta chain was defined by the combination of its CDR3 amino acid sequence and its V-gene family, and reads without a unique V-gene family were dropped. As a way to deal with suspected cross-contamination and a sequencing artifact, a later analysis dropped 450 to 700 nucleotide sequences that were highly shared and had low generation probability. In a later analysis, a clonal expansion index for each public chain was calculated from normalized within-repertoire ranks of inferred template counts. A later analysis computed generation probabilities with a VDJ recombination model fitted to out-of-frame rearrangements, and checked the results against IGoR. Hypergeometric tests were used in a later analysis to score TCR-TCR, TCR-HLA and TCR-CMV co-occurrence, with a repertoire-size bias correction applied to the TCR pairs. To estimate false discovery rates, a later analysis permuted the HLA or CMV assignments 20 times. In a later analysis, co-occurring TCRs were grouped using DBSCAN, with TCRdist sequence similarity added in when clustering inside HLA-allele-positive subsets. Co-occurrence clustering excluded repertoires with fewer than 30,000 or more than 120,000 public chains, plus five with anomalous nucleotide sharing. TCRdb took over this immuneACCESS table, retaining in-frame rearrangements with V and J assigned. Such tables are incomplete; in checked studies, under half of the missing clones stem from an unresolved V gene, and the remainder is unexplained. V and J calls and clone size follow that table, whereas D and trimming were derived from the DNA. Across this sample there are about 150,000 clones, with over 75% seen only once. 0.66% of the sample rests with the top ten.

Trimming takes 4 bases from V and 6 bases from J, and the germline ends sit 14 bases apart. Including the terminal cysteine and phenylalanine, the CDR3 comprises 15 residues. CDR3 DNA only is kept here, 45 bases in frame from base 1. From the germline V gene (reference sequence), CDR1 is SGHNT and CDR2 is YYREEE. The entry originates in a study of cytomegalovirus exposure and HLA in healthy donors (dated 2017 in TCRdb). About the full investigation: According to an earlier analysis of several hundred of the donors, 150 million to 200 million T cells yielded some 110 million unique TCR beta sequences and 276 Gb of sequence data. A later genetic analysis used genome-wide SNP genotypes for about 60% of the roughly 700 donors, treating that subset as a discovery cohort. The number of donors typed differed by locus, with roughly 629-640 for A, B, C, DRB1 and DQB1, 522 for DQA1, over 600 for DPA1, and 400 to 490 for DPB1. Of the roughly 400 genotyped donors, less than 85% were placed in the genetic ancestry cluster associated with self-reported Caucasian donors. An earlier analysis of fewer than 700 of the donors applied high-throughput TCR beta sequencing to assess whether each TCR beta V gene segment acted as functional or pseudogenic. A separate validation cohort of 90 to 150 different subjects was used in addition to the roughly 720-subject first cohort. Every repertoire in the discovery cohort had been generated on one and the same sequencing platform. Four or five DR-DQ haplotypes were handled as single units for association and clustering because linkage in the cohort was strong. Rather than drawing on any new phenotypic data, the later analysis identified candidate immune exposures from TCR beta sequences and the way those sequences occurred across donors. An early release covering 500 to 750 HLA-typed donors comprised about 300 gigabases of sequencing data and tens of millions of unique TCR sequences. High-throughput TCR immunosequencing, statistical association of individual TCRs with disease status, and machine learning were combined to predict cytomegalovirus infection status. Class I and class II HLA loci were covered by the typing at four-digit resolution. The aim of the study was to test whether cataloging public T cell receptors could identify signatures of past pathogen exposure. Donor age, sex, ethnicity and CMV serostatus were compiled together with the repertoire data. The study used immunosequencing to profile the T cell repertoires of 670 or so subjects and linked those repertoires to cytomegalovirus serostatus. A later analysis re-examined previously published TCR beta repertoires from hundreds of donors and added high-resolution HLA genotyping to investigate patterns of TCR occurrence. Among approximately 370 genotyped donors of the cohort, an average of about 220,000 unique TCR beta nucleotide sequences was sequenced per donor, of which about 19% were non-productive.

Here is what the overall study found, with its caveats: Specific HLA alleles were associated with about 17,000 TCR beta sequences at a false discovery rate of 0.05 in a later analysis. In the study, roughly 160 TCR beta chains were listed as associated with cytomegalovirus. In vitro tests confirmed that a few of the cytomegalovirus-associated TCR beta chains recognize cytomegalovirus antigens. Some 16 rarely observed V segments, including chromosome 9 orphons, were excluded from the earlier analysis of 550 to 700 of the donors because counts were too low. In a later analysis, HLA-associated TCR beta chains showed more clonal expansion and lower generation probabilities than non-associated chains that were equally common. Most TCR sequences were seen in very few donors, while some public TCRs were found in many individuals. According to a later analysis, most CMV-associated TCR beta chains appeared to be HLA-restricted, and the HLA associations seemed to be driven largely by CMV exposure. A further reported finding was that TCR beta sequences accurately predicted the HLA-A and HLA-B alleles for most subjects in the first cohort. A cluster of highly shared sequence variants was judged likely to be a technical artifact of the sequencing pipeline. For the cohort, immune exposure information was limited to CMV serostatus. A later analysis found that TCR association rates varied across HLA loci, with DRB1 alleles showing the most associated TCRs and HLA-C alleles the fewest. In an earlier analysis of fewer than 750 of the donors, most TCR beta V segments were observed in productive rearrangements about 87% or about 30% of the time, broadly matching IMGT annotations. Several of the top co-occurrence clusters appeared to be linked to parvovirus B19, influenza, CMV and Epstein-Barr virus, according to a later analysis. V-gene and J-gene trimming of TCR beta chains was associated with a missense DCLRE1C variant in a later genetic analysis, and the association was replicated in an independent cohort. The 87-base-pair reads could not distinguish some IMGT-functional V segments, including TRBV6-2 and TRBV6-3, so those segments were excluded. In both the original and validation cohorts, the classifier was reported to diagnose cytomegalovirus status with high specificity and sensitivity. Linkage disequilibrium might explain the correlated functional status among segregating V segments, but an unknown experimental factor could not be ruled out. Only TCR beta chains were sequenced in this cohort, and the absence of alpha or paired-chain data limited detectable features. A later genetic analysis reported fewer N-insertions in productive TCRs among donors in an Asian-associated ancestry cluster than the approximately 670-donor mean. The authors suggested that the approach could potentially be extended to other disease states and immunological phenotypes. Assigning TCR associations to individual alleles was difficult when HLA alleles, especially DR and DQ, strongly co-occurred. Because some donors lacked HLA typing at each locus, the association tests relied only on the typed subset. Sequencing depth was assumed to be roughly uniform across donors in the presence/absence analyses, though that assumption may not hold.

The cohort consisted of some 730 healthy bone marrow donors. Cohort members were all nominally healthy when sampled, although unrecorded immune exposures were likely present. The donor was CMV seronegative and was included in the group of around 320 seronegative cohort members. A peripheral blood sample was collected from each donor, and TCR beta sequencing was performed on peripheral blood mononuclear cells. The Qiagen DNeasy Blood Extraction Kit was used to extract genomic DNA from the blood cell samples. The chain couples TRBV5-4 to TRBJ1-6; a tentative D match to TRBD1 spans 6 bases. The sequencing sample was made of PBMCs. This sequence was found in a male donor in good health and CMV-seronegative. The sequenced DNA: TGTGCCAGCAGCGCCCAACAGGGAACTAATTCACCCCTCCACTTT. Its translation reads: CASSAQQGTNSPLHF.